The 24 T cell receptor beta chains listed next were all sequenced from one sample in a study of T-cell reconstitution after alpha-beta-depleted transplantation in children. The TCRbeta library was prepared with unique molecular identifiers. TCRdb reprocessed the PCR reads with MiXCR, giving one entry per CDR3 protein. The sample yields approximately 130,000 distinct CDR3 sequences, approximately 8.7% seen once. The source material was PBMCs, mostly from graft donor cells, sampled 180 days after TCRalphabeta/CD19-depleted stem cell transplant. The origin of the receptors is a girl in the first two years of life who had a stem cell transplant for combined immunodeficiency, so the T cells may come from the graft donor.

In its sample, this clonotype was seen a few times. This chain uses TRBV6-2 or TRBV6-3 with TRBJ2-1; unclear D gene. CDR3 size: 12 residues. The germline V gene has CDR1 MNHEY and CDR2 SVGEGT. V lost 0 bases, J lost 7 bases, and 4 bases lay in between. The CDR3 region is CASSYSWNEQFF. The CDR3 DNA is TGTGCCAGCAGTTACTCGTGGAATGAGCAGTTCTTC.

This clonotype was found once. CDR3 nucleotides: TGTGCCAGCAGTTTATGGGCCACAATGAACACTGAAGCTTTCTTT. Amino acids: CASSLWATMNTEAFF. The chain couples TRBV12-3 or TRBV12-4 to TRBJ1-1; D is ambiguous. The CDR3 covers 15 residues. Trimming left V 2 bases short and J 0 bases short, with 10 bases between.

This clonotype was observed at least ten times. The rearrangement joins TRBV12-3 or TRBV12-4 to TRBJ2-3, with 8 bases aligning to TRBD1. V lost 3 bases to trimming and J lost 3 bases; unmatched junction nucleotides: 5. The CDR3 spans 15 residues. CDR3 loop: CASSFPRTGTDTQYF. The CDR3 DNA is TGTGCCAGCAGTTTTCCGCGGACAGGGACAGATACGCAGTATTTT.

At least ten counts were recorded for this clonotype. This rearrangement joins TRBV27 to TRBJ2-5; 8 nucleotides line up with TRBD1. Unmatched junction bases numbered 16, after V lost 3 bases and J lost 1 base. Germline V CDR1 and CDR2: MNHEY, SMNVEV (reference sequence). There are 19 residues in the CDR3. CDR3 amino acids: CASSLGTGGLSGPQETQYF. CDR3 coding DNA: TGTGCCAGCAGTTTGGGCACAGGGGGGCTAAGCGGACCCCAAGAGACCCAGTACTTC.

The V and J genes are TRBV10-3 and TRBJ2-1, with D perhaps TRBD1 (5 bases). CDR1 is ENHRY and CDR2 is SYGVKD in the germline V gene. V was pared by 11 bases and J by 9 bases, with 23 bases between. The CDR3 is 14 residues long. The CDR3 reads CAASRVMDSGEQFF. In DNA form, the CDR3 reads TGTGCCGCCTCCAGGGTGATGGATTCTGGTGAGCAGTTCTTC.

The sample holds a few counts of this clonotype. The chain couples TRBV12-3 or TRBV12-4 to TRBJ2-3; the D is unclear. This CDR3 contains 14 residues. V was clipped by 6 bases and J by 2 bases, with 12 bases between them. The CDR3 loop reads CASSPTLATDTQYF. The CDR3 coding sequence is TGTGCCAGCAGCCCGACCCTTGCCACAGATACGCAGTATTTT.

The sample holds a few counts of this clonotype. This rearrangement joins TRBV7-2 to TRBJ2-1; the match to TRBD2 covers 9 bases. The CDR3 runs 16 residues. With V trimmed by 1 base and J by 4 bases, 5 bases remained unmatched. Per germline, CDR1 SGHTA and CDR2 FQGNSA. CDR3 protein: CASSLGSSGEYNEQFF. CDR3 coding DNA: TGTGCCAGCAGCTTAGGCTCTAGCGGGGAGTACAATGAGCAGTTCTTC.

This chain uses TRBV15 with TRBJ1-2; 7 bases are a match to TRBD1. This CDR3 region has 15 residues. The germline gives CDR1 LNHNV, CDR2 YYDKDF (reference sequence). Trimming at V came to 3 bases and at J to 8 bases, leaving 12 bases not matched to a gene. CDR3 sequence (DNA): TGTGCCACCAGCAGGGCTTATGAGGGGGCAGAAGGCTACACCTTC. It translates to CATSRAYEGAEGYTF.

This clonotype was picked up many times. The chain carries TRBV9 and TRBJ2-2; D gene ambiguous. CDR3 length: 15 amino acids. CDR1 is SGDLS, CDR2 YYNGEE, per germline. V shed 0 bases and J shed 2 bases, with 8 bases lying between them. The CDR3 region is CASSVGATNTGELFF. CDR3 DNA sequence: TGTGCCAGCAGCGTAGGGGCGACAAACACCGGGGAGCTGTTTTTT.

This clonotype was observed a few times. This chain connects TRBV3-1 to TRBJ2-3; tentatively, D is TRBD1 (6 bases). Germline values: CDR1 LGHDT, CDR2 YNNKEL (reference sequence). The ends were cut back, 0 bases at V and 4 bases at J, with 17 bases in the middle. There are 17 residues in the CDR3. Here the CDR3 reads CASSQDVYQGHADTQYF. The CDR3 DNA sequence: TGTGCCAGCAGCCAAGATGTTTACCAGGGGCACGCAGATACGCAGTATTTT.

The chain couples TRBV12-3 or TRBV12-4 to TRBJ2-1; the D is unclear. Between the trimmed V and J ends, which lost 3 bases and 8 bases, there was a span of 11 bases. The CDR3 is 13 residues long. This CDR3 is CASSFGVSDEQFF. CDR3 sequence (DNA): TGTGCCAGCAGTTTCGGAGTGTCTGATGAGCAGTTCTTC.

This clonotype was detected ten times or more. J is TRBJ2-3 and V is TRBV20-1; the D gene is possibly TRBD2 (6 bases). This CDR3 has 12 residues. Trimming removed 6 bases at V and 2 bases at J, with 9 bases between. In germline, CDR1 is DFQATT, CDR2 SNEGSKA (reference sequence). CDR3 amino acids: CSARDFTDTQYF. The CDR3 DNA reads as TGCAGTGCACGGGACTTCACAGATACGCAGTATTTT.

The CDR3 sequence is CASSPFQAGEGKTQYF. The CDR3 region has the DNA TGTGCCAGCAGCCCCTTTCAGGCAGGGGAGGGAAAGACCCAGTACTTC. This chain joins TRBV5-5 and TRBJ2-5; tentative D call: TRBD2 (7 bases). From germline, CDR1 is SGHKS and CDR2 YYEKEE (reference sequence). The CDR3 is made up of 16 amino acids. V was clipped by 4 bases and J by 6 bases, with 22 bases between them.

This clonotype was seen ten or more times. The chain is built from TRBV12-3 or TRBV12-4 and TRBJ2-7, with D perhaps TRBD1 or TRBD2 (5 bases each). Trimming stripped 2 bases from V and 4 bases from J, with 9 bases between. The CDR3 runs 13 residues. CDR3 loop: CASSLWGGYEQYF. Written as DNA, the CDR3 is TGTGCCAGCAGTTTATGGGGCGGGTACGAGCAGTACTTC.

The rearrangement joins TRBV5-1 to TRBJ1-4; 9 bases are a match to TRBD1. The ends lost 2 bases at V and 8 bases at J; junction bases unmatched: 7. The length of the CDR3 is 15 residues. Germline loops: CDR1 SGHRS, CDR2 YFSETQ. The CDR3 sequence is CASSLGTGKGEKLFF. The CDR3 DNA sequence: TGCGCCAGCAGCTTAGGGACAGGGAAGGGGGAAAAACTGTTTTTT.

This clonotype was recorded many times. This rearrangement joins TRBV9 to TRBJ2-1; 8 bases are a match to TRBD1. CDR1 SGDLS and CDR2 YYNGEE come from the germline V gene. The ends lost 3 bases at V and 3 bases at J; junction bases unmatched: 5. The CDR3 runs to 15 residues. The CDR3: CASSAAGTGYNEQFF. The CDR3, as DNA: TGTGCCAGCAGCGCAGCCGGGACAGGCTACAATGAGCAGTTCTTC.

The CDR3 sequence: CASSLGSTSGSNEQFF. CDR3 nucleotide sequence: TGCGCCAGCAGCTTGGGGTCGACTAGCGGGAGCAATGAGCAGTTCTTC. The chain joins TRBV5-1 to TRBJ2-1; 12 bases agree with TRBD2. The junction had 4 bases not matched to a gene; V was cut back by 0 bases and J by 6 bases. CDR3 size: 16 residues. Germline values: CDR1 SGHRS, CDR2 YFSETQ.

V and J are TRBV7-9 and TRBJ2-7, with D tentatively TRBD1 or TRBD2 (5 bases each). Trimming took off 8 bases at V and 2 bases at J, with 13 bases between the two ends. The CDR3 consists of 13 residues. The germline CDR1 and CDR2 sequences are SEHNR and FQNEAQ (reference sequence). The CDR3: CASGPGLPYEQYF. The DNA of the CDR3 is TGTGCCAGCGGCCCGGGGCTACCCTACGAGCAGTACTTC.

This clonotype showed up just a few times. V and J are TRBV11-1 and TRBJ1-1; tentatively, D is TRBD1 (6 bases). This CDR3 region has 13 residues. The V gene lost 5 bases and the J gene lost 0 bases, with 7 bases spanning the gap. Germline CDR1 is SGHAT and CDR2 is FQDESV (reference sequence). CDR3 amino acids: CASSGGMNTEAFF. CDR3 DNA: TGTGCCAGCAGCGGGGGCATGAACACTGAAGCTTTCTTT.

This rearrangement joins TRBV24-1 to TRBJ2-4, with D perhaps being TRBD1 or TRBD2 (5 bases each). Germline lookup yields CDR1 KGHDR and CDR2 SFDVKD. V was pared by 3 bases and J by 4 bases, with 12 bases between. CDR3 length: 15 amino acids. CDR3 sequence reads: CATSDVGDGKNIQYF. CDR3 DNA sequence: TGTGCCACCAGTGATGTAGGGGACGGGAAAAACATTCAGTACTTC.

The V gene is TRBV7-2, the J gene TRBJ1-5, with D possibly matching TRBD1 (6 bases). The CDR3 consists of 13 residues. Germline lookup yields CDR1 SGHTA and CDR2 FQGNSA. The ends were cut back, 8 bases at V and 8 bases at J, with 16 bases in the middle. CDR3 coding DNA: TGTGCCAGCTTAGAGGGGGGAATGAAGCCCCAGCATTTT. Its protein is CASLEGGMKPQHF. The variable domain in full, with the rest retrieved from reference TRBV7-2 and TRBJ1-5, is GAGVSQSPSNKVTEKGKDVELRCDPISGHTALYWYRQSLGQGLEFLIYFQGNSAPDKSGLPSDRFSAERTGGSVSTLTIQRTQQEDSAVYLCASLEGGMKPQHFGDGTRLSIL.

The CDR3 nucleotides read TGTGCCAGCAGTATAGCGGGAGGGGCCTACGAGCAGTACTTC. Translation gives CASSIAGGAYEQYF. This chain joins TRBV7-2 and TRBJ2-7; 11 bases line up with TRBD2. The CDR3 is made up of 14 amino acids. The germline gives CDR1 SGHTA, CDR2 FQGNSA. Trimming removed 6 bases from V and 2 bases from J; junction bases left unmatched: 3.

Here the CDR3 DNA reads TGCAGCGTTGCGCCAGGAGCGGGGTCCTACGAGCAGTACTTC. Protein: CSVAPGAGSYEQYF. The rearrangement joins TRBV29-1 to TRBJ2-7; TRBD2 matches 7 bases. The CDR3 spans 14 residues. Germline trimming cut 4 bases from V and 1 base from J; bases unmatched to any gene: 7. Germline values: CDR1 SQVTM, CDR2 ANQGSEA.

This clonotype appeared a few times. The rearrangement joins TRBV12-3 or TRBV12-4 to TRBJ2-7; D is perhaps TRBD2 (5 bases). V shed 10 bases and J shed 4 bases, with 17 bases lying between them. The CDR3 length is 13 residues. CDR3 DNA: TGTGCCACCCCACTTGAGGGCAAATACGAGCAGTACTTC. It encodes CATPLEGKYEQYF.